The T cell receptor (beta chain) described here comes from a study of blood T cell repertoires in COVID-19. The wider study: From the United States, Italy and Spain came samples of acute and convalescent COVID-19.

Patients from Seattle were sampled longitudinally, starting during active infection. This CDR3 region has 14 residues. Between the trimmed V and J ends, which lost 7 bases and 10 bases, there was a span of 19 bases. Germline values: CDR1 LNHDA, CDR2 SQIVND (reference sequence). The data were produced by immunoSEQ multiplex PCR, yet TCRdb's version contains in-frame clones alone and is incomplete. The data hold about 140,000 clones, with about 88% observed a single time. This clonotype was sampled from a human donor with COVID-19, enrolled during active disease. The donor label of this sample is uncertain. Sequenced: peripheral blood. The rearrangement links TRBV19 to TRBJ2-2; D possibly corresponds to TRBD2 (6 bases). The CDR3 loop reads CASNHGRTSSELFF. CDR3 in DNA: TGTGCCAGTAACCATGGGAGGACCTCATCGGAGCTGTTTTTT.